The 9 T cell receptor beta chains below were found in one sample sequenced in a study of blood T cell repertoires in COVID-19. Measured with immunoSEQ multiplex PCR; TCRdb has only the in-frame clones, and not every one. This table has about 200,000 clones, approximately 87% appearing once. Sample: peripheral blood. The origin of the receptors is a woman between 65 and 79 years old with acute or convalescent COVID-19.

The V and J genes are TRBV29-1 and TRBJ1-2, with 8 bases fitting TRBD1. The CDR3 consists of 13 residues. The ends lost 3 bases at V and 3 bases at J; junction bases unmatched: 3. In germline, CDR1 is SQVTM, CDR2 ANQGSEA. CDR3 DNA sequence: TGCAGCGTTGATGGACAGGGCCACTATGGCTACACCTTC. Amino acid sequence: CSVDGQGHYGYTF.

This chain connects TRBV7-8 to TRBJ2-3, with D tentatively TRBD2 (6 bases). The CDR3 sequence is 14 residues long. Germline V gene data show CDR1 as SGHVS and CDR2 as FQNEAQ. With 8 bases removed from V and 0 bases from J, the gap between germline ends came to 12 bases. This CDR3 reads CASRLDLSTDTQYF. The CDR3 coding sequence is TGTGCCAGCCGACTAGACCTCAGCACAGATACGCAGTATTTT.

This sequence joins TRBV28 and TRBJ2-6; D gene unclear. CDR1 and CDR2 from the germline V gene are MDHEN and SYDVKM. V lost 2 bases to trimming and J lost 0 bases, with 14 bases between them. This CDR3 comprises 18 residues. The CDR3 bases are TGTGCCAGCAGTTTAAAGGAGACGCAATCCTCTGGGGCCAACGTCCTGACTTTC. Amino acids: CASSLKETQSSGANVLTF.

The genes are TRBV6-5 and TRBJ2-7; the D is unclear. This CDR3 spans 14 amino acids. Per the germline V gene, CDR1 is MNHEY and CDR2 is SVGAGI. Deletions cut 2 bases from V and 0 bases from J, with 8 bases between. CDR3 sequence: CASSYDPSSYEQYF. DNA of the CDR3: TGTGCCAGCAGTTACGACCCTAGCTCCTACGAGCAGTACTTC.

The CDR3 sequence is CASSRQGQNEKLFF. Here the CDR3 DNA reads TGTGCCAGCAGTAGACAGGGGCAGAATGAAAAACTGTTTTTT. The gene calls are TRBV6-5 and TRBJ1-4, with TRBD1 matching 8 bases. V was clipped by 5 bases and J by 5 bases; unmatched bases: 4. The germline V gene has CDR1 MNHEY and CDR2 SVGAGI. CDR3 length: 14 residues.

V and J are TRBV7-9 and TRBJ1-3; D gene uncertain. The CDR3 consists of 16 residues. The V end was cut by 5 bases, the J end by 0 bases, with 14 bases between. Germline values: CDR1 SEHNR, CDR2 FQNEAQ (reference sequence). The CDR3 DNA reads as TGTGCCAGCAGCCCAATCCGGGGAGTCTCTGGAAACACCATATATTTT. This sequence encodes CASSPIRGVSGNTIYF.

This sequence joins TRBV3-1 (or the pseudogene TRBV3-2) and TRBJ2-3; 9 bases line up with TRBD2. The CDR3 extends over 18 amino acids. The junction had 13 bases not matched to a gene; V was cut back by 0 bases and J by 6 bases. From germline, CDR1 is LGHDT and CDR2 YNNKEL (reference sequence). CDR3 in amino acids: CASSQDWAGGPLVDTQYF. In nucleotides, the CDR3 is TGTGCCAGCAGCCAAGATTGGGCGGGAGGGCCACTGGTGGATACGCAGTATTTT.

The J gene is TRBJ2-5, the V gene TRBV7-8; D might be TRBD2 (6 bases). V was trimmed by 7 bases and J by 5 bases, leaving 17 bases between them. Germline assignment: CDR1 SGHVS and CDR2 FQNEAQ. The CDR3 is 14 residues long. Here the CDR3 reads CASNQVLARETQYF. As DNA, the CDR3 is TGTGCCAGCAACCAAGTACTAGCTAGGGAGACCCAGTACTTC. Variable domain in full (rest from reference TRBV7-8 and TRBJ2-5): GAGVSQSPRYKVAKRGQDVALRCDPISGHVSLFWYQQALGQGPEFLTYFQNEAQLDKSGLPSDRFFAERPEGSVSTLKIQRTQQEDSAVYLCASNQVLARETQYFGPGTRLLVL.

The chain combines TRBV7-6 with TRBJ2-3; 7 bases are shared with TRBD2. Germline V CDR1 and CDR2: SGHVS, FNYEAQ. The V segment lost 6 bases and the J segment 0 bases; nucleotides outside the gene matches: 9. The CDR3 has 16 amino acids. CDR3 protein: CASRAQVAGSTDTQYF. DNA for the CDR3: TGTGCCAGCAGAGCCCAGGTAGCGGGTAGCACAGATACGCAGTATTTT. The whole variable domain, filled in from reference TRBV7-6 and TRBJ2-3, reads GAGVSQSPRYKVTKRGQDVALRCDPISGHVSLYWYRQALGQGPEFLTYFNYEAQQDKSGLPNDRFSAERPEGSISTLTIQRTEQRDSAMYRCASRAQVAGSTDTQYFGPGTRLTVL.